This T cell receptor (beta chain) came from a study of beta chain features in type 1 diabetes. Overall study findings and caveats: Type 1 diabetes patients had fewer VDJ junction insertions and more deletions. Equally in patients and controls, shorter templates might have been favored by PCR. When Type 1 diabetes patients were examined, their TCRB CDR3s proved moderately but significantly shorter in all four CD4+ subsets. Within patients, naive, central memory and Treg TCRB repertoires seemed more similar than within healthy donors.

As to this clone: As yet, its antigen is unknown.

The CDR3 extends over 15 amino acids. Germline-derived CDR1 and CDR2 are SGHTA and FQGNSA. Trimming shortened V by 2 bases and J by 2 bases, and 13 bases separated the two germline ends. Of the isolated RNA, all was reverse transcribed, and so the sequenced material was expressed TCRB transcripts. Here immunoSEQ multiplex PCR was the method, and the copy in TCRdb shows in-frame clones only, minus some. In the table there are a few hundred thousand clones, 9.6% of which are singletons. The sequence was collected from a man aged 25 to 45 with type 1 diabetes. The chain uses TRBV7-2 and TRBJ2-7; D is possibly TRBD1 (6 bases). The sequenced sample consisted of central memory CD4+ T cells from blood. In DNA, the CDR3 is TGTGCCAGCAGCTTAAAGGGGGACACAGCCTACGAGCAGTACTTC. Translating gives CASSLKGDTAYEQYF.